This entry is about one T cell receptor (beta chain). Some clones are missing from TCRdb's copy, which holds only in-frame ones; the method was immunoSEQ multiplex PCR. The sample yields fewer than 75,000 clones, approximately 90% seen once. This record comes from a study of T cell changes during pregnancy in multiple sclerosis. The CDR3 consists of 13 residues. The V gene's germline CDR1 is SGHNT and CDR2 YYREEE (reference sequence). Deletions cut 2 bases from V and 5 bases from J, with 7 bases between. This clonotype originated in a female donor in good health, enrolled as a control in a pregnancy study. The chain has TRBV5-4 and TRBJ1-4; D may be TRBD1 (5 bases). The specimen comprised peripheral blood, sampled after pregnancy. CDR3 sequence: CASSFGGNEKLFF. The CDR3 DNA follows: TGTGCCAGCAGCTTCGGGGGGAATGAAAAACTGTTTTTT.